The following is a TCR beta chain sequence with its context. The sample belongs to a study of blood T cell repertoires in COVID-19. Study background: PBMCs, B-cell-depleted T cells, or T cells were the source of the cDNA or gDNA that made up the material.

Seattle's enrolled individuals joined amid active infection and were then monitored longitudinally. Trimming took 5 bases from V and 2 from J, leaving 19 bases between them. The CDR3 sequence is 17 residues long. Per germline, CDR1 LNHDA and CDR2 SQIVND (reference sequence). Original processing methods: Nucleated cell number was recorded as an estimate derived from reference gene primer amplification. Repertoires were generated with immunoSEQ multiplex PCR, while TCRdb's copy carries only in-frame clones and drops some. V and J calls and clone size follow that table, whereas D and trimming were derived from the DNA. Of 150,000 to 200,000 clones listed, around nine tenths are singletons.

Material: peripheral blood. This clonotype originated in a woman in her seventies with COVID-19, enrolled during active disease. The chain employs TRBV19 and TRBJ1-5, with D perhaps matching TRBD1 (6 bases). The CDR3 DNA follows: TGTGCCAGTAGTGCGACACCGCAGGGGTCTGGCAATCAGCCCCAGCATTTT. It specifies CASSATPQGSGNQPQHF.